This T cell receptor (beta chain) was identified during a study of blood T cell repertoires in COVID-19. Study-wide background: The analysed material was cDNA or gDNA that came from T cells, B-cell-depleted T cells, or PBMCs.

Residents of 24 US areas, aged 18 to 89 years, made up the participants. This clone was recorded only once. In the authors' methods: Reference gene primers were amplified, and this amplification served to estimate nucleated cell counts. Method: immunoSEQ multiplex PCR; TCRdb's copy keeps in-frame clones and lacks some. The DNA gave D and trimming, while V, J and clone size come from that table. The table has 200,000 to 250,000 clones, almost 90% seen once. V gave up 1 base and J gave up 5 bases, with 15 bases separating them. Germline CDR1 reads MGHRA; CDR2 reads YSYEKL. This CDR3 comprises 15 residues.

The sequencing input was PBMCs or T cells enriched from blood (not recorded which). This TCR derives from a woman aged 50 to 60 with acute COVID-19. The J gene is TRBJ2-7, the V gene TRBV4-1, with a tentative D call TRBD1 (5 bases). The CDR3, as DNA: TGCGCCAGCAGCCAAGGACCAGGGATAAGGGACGAGCAGTACTTC. Protein product: CASSQGPGIRDEQYF.